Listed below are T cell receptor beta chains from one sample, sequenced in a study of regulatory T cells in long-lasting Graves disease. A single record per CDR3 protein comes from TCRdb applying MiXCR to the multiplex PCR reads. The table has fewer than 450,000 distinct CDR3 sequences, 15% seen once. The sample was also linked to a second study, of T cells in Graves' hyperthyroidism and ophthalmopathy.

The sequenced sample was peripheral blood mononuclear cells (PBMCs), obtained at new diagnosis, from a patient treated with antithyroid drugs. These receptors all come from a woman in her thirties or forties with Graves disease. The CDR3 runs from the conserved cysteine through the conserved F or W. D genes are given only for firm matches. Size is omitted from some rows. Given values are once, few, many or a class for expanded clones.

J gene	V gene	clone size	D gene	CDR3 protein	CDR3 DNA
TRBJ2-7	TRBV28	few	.	CASSGVQPLLGSYEQYF	TGTGCCAGCAGTGGGGTCCAACCCCTCTTAGGCTCCTACGAGCAGTACTTC
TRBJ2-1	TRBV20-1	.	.	CSARDGGDEQFF	TGCAGTGCTAGAGATGGAGGGGATGAGCAGTTCTTC
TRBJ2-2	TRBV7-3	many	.	CASSLIGAANTGELFF	TGTGCCAGCAGCCTAATAGGGGCCGCGAACACCGGGGAGCTGTTTTTT
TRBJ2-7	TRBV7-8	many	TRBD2	CASSLAERESYEQYF	TGTGCCAGCAGCTTAGCTGAGCGGGAGTCCTACGAGCAGTACTTC
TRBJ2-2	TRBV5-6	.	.	CASSRFLTGELFF	TGTGCCAGCAGCCGATTTCTAACCGGGGAGCTGTTTTTT
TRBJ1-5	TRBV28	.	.	CASSLGIPNQPQHF	TGTGCCAGCAGTTTGGGGATCCCAAATCAGCCCCAGCATTTT
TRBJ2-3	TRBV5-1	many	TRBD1	CASTSTGDITDTQYF	TGCGCCAGCACCTCGACAGGGGACATCACAGATACGCAGTATTTT
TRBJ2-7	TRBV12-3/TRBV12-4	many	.	CASSLAGTYEQYF	TGTGCCAGCAGTTTGGCAGGGACCTACGAGCAGTACTTC
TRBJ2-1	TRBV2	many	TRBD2	CASSVSGRLYNEQFF	TGTGCCAGCAGCGTTAGCGGGAGGCTCTACAATGAGCAGTTCTTC
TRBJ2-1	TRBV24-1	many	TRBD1	CATSDAYRGNEQFF	TGTGCCACCAGTGATGCCTACAGGGGAAATGAGCAGTTCTTC
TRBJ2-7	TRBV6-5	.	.	CASSYSFRQGSYEQYF	TGTGCCAGCAGTTACTCTTTCAGGCAGGGCTCCTACGAGCAGTACTTC
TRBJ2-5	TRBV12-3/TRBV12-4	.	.	CAGSLSETQYF	TGTGCCGGCAGTTTGAGCGAGACCCAGTACTTC
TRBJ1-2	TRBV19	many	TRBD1	CASSISGTGISGYTF	TGTGCCAGTAGTATCTCCGGGACAGGGATTAGTGGCTACACCTTC
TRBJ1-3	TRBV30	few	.	CAWSVEGYTIYF	TGTGCCTGGAGTGTCGAGGGATACACCATATATTTT
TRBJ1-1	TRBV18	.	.	CASSPTQQLRAFF	TGTGCCAGCTCACCGACCCAACAGCTGAGGGCTTTCTTT
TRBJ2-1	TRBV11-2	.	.	CASSLLRGSNEQFF	TGTGCCAGCAGCCTCCTCAGGGGTTCAAATGAGCAGTTCTTC
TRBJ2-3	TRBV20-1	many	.	CSARRPVRDASTDTQYF	TGCAGTGCTAGACGACCGGTGCGGGACGCTAGCACAGATACGCAGTATTTT
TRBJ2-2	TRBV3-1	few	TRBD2	CASSQDSSGTSHGEPFF	TGTGCCAGCAGCCAAGACTCATCCGGGACTAGCCACGGGGAGCCGTTTTTT
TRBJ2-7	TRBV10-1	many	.	CASSESLGSEQYF	TGCGCCAGCAGTGAGTCGTTGGGGTCCGAGCAGTACTTC
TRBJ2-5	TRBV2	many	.	CASSEALLGQETQYF	TGTGCCAGCAGTGAAGCGCTTCTAGGGCAAGAGACCCAGTACTTC
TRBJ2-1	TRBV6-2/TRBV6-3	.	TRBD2	CASSYSNGLARGTNEQFF	TGTGCCAGCAGTTACTCGAACGGACTAGCGAGAGGGACTAATGAGCAGTTCTTC
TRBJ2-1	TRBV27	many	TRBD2	CASRSLTSTNEQFF	TGTGCCAGCAGAAGCCTGACTAGCACCAATGAGCAGTTCTTC
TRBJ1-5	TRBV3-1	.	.	CASSQDRGSTQHF	TGTGCCAGCAGCCAAGATCGGGGCAGTACCCAGCATTTT
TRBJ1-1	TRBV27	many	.	CASSLVLGSGTEAFF	TGTGCCAGCAGTTTAGTCCTTGGGTCTGGCACTGAAGCTTTCTTT
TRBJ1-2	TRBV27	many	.	CASSSGFNYGYTF	TGTGCCAGCAGTTCCGGGTTTAACTATGGCTACACCTTC
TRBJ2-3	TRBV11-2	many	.	CASSLYEDAAQYF	TGTGCCAGCAGCTTATACGAGGACGCCGCGCAGTATTTT
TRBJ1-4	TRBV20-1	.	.	CSAKERGVNGKLFF	TGCAGTGCAAAGGAGCGGGGGGTTAATGGAAAACTGTTTTTT
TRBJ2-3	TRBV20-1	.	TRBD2	CSASAGGGGYTQYF	TGCAGTGCTAGCGCGGGGGGGGGGGGATATACGCAGTATTTT
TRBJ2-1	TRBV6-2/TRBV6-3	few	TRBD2	CASIEKLAGSNEQFF	TGTGCCAGCATCGAGAAACTAGCGGGTTCCAATGAGCAGTTCTTC
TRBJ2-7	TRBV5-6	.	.	CASSLAGAGDEQYF	TGTGCCAGCAGCTTGGCCGGGGCCGGGGACGAGCAGTACTTC
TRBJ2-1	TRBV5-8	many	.	CASSLVGTYYNEQFF	TGTGCCAGCAGCTTGGTAGGGACATATTACAATGAGCAGTTCTTC
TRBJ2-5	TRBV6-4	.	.	CASSDFLGETQYF	TGTGCCAGCAGTGACTTTCTCGGGGAGACCCAGTACTTC
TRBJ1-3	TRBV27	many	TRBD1	CASSLDRGLGNTIYF	TGTGCCAGCAGTTTAGACAGGGGTCTCGGAAACACCATATATTTT
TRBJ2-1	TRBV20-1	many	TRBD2	CSARWRGLAGNEQFF	TGCAGTGCTAGATGGCGGGGCCTAGCGGGCAATGAGCAGTTCTTC
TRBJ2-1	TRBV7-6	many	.	CASSSTLGPYNEQFF	TGTGCCAGCAGCTCGACTCTAGGCCCCTACAATGAGCAGTTCTTC
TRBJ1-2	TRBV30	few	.	CAWSGDFNYGYTF	TGTGCCTGGAGCGGGGACTTCAACTATGGCTACACCTTC
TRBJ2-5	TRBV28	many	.	CASSFLQHQETQYF	TGTGCCAGCAGCTTTTTACAGCACCAAGAGACCCAGTACTTC
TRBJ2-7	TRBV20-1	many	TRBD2	CSARENYASGRRTEQYF	TGCAGTGCTAGAGAAAATTATGCTAGCGGAAGACGAACCGAGCAGTACTTC
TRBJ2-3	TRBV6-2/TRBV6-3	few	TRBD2	CASSYSPPTSGAQRTQYF	TGTGCCAGCAGTTACTCCCCTCCGACTAGCGGCGCTCAGAGGACGCAGTATTTT
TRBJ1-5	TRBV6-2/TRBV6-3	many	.	CASILSLGSGLGRASSNQPQHF	TGTGCCAGCATTCTCTCCCTCGGCTCAGGACTGGGCCGGGCATCTAGCAATCAGCCCCAGCATTTT
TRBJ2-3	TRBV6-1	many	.	CASSEDRRASTDTQYF	TGTGCCAGCAGTGAAGACCGGCGGGCGAGCACAGATACGCAGTATTTT
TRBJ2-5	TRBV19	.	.	CATTYRAGQETQYF	TGTGCCACCACTTACAGGGCAGGGCAAGAGACCCAGTACTTC
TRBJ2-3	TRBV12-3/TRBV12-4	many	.	CASSGMGLAQYF	TGTGCCAGCAGCGGAATGGGACTGGCGCAGTATTTT
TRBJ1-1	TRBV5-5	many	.	CASSFYIDTEAFF	TGTGCCAGCAGCTTTTACATTGACACTGAAGCTTTCTTT
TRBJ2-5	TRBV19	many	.	CASSRIQETQYF	TGTGCCAGTAGTAGGATTCAAGAGACCCAGTACTTC
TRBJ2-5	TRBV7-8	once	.	CASRARGGTGKTQYF	TGTGCCAGCCGAGCCAGGGGTGGTACCGGGAAGACCCAGTACTTC